This TCR beta chain was obtained from a study of T cell responses to AZD1222 COVID-19 vaccine. V gave up 5 bases and J gave up 1 base; unmatched junction bases: 4. The CDR3 is made up of 15 amino acids. CDR1 and CDR2 (germline): SGHTA, FQGNSA. Study-wide results and caveats: Only after the peak T cell response were repertoires sampled.

Comment on this clone: No antigen is known for it.

Here immunoSEQ multiplex PCR was the method, and the copy in TCRdb shows in-frame clones only, minus some. In the table there are approximately 110,000 clones, around 86% of which are singletons. The genes are TRBV7-2 and TRBJ1-5; TRBD1 aligns across 8 bases. The source was peripheral blood, collected on day 0 of AZD1222 vaccination. The receptor was derived from an adult in good health. The DNA of the CDR3 is TGTGCCAGCAGCCCCCAGGGGGCGAGCAATCAGCCCCAGCATTTT. Its translation is CASSPQGASNQPQHF.